This T cell receptor beta chain was sequenced during a study of radiotherapy plus CTLA-4 blockade in lung cancer listed by TCRdb under 2018. About the full investigation: Among enrolled patients, about 19% had an objective response and roughly 31% reached disease control.

The study at large found these results: After treatment with radiotherapy and ipilimumab, TCR clones that originated in tumors expanded in peripheral blood. The strongest predictors of response, as reported, were early dynamic changes in blood T cell clones along with a rise in serum interferon-beta after radiation.

The study evaluated CTLA-4 blockade (ipilimumab) given together with focal radiation therapy in patients who had chemo-refractory metastatic non-small-cell lung cancer. A note on this clone: What antigen it recognizes has not been identified. It has no much larger one-base neighbor in the sample; base qualities were not kept.

V is reduced by 4 bases and J by 4 bases, leaving a spacing of 13 bases between them. According to the germline V gene, CDR1 reads SGHRS and CDR2 reads YFSETQ. Including cysteine and phenylalanine, the CDR3 has 14 amino acids. CDR3 DNA only is kept here, 42 bases in frame from base 1. Library construction relied on the immunoSEQ multiplex PCR assay. The table was pulled from immuneACCESS by TCRdb, which kept in-frame rearrangements only. Such tables lose some clones; where checked, under half of the loss comes from unresolved V genes, and the rest has no known cause. The sample table records tens of thousands of clones; 70% to 85% of these occur just once. Approximately 0.73% of the sample is in the top ten clones.

The chain is made from TRBV5-1 and TRBJ2-3; the D call is tentative, TRBD1 or TRBD2, as each matches 5 bases. This TCR was sampled from a human donor with non-small cell lung cancer who had stable disease on radiotherapy plus ipilimumab. Here the sequenced sample was peripheral blood, taken from a patient treated with radiotherapy plus ipilimumab. The CDR3 is CASSRGQAADTQYF. DNA sequence: TGCGCCAGCAGCCGGGGCCAAGCCGCAGATACGCAGTATTTT.